This T cell receptor beta chain is from a study of OX40 agonist ivuxolimab in advanced cancers. Overall study: Averaging around 60 years in age, with a range of about 23 to 79, the cohort was around 87% male.

From germline, CDR1 is SEHNR and CDR2 FQNEAQ (reference sequence). The J segment lost 0 bases and the V segment lost 7 bases, leaving 8 bases of the junction unmatched. The CDR3 contains 15 residues. The data were produced by immunoSEQ multiplex PCR, yet TCRdb's version contains in-frame clones alone and is incomplete. The sample has approximately 82,000 clones; 80% to 95% are singletons. The clonotype comes from an adult with an advanced solid tumor such as melanoma, head and neck, liver or kidney cancer. This chain joins TRBV7-9 and TRBJ1-1; 7 bases are shared with TRBD1. Source: CD4+ or CD8+ T cells sorted from blood, taken in a trial of the OX40 agonist ivuxolimab. The CDR3 nucleotides read TGTGCCAGCAACAAGCAGGGGGGAATGAACACTGAAGCTTTCTTT. It yields the protein CASNKQGGMNTEAFF. Full variable domain (remainder filled in from reference TRBV7-9 and TRBJ1-1): DTGVSQNPRHKITKRGQNVTFRCDPISEHNRLYWYRQTLGQGPEFLTYFQNEAQLEKSRLLSDRFSAERPKGSFSTLEIQRTEQGDSAMYLCASNKQGGMNTEAFFGQGTRLTVV.